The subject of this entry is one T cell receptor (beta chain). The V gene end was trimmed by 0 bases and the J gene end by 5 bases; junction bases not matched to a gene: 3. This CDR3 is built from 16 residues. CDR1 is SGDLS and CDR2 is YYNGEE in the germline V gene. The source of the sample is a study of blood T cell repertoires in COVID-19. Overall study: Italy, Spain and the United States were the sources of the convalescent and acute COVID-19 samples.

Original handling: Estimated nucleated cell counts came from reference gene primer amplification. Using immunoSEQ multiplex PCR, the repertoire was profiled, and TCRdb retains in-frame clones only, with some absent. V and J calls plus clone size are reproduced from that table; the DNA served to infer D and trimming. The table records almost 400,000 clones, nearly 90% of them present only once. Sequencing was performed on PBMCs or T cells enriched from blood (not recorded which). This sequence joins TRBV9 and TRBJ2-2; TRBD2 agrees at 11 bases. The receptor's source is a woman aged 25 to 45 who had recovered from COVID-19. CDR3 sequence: CASSVASGGPTGELFF. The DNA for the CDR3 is TGTGCCAGCAGCGTAGCTAGCGGGGGGCCGACCGGGGAGCTGTTTTTT.